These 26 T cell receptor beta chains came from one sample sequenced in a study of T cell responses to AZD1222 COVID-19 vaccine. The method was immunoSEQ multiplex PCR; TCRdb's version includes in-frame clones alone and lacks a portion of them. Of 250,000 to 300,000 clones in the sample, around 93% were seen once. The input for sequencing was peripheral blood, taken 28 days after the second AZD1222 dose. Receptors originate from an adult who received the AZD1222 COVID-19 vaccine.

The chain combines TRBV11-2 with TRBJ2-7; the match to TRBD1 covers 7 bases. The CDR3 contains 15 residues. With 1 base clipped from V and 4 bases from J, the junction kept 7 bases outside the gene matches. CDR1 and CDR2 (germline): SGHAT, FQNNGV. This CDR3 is CASSLGTGDRYEQYF. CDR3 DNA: TGTGCCAGCAGCTTAGGGACAGGCGATAGATACGAGCAGTACTTC.

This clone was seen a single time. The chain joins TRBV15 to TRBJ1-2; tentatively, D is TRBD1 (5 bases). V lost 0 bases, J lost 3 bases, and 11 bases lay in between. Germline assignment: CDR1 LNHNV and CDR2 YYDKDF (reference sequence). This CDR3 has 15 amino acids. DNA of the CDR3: TGTGCCACCAGCAGAGATGGCAGGGAGTACTATGGCTACACCTTC. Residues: CATSRDGREYYGYTF.

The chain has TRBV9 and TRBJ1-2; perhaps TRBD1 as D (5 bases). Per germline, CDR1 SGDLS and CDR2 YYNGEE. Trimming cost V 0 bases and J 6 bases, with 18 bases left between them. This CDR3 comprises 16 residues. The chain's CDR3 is CASSVELRSSRDGYTF. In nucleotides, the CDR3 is TGTGCCAGCAGCGTAGAACTGCGGAGTTCCAGGGATGGCTACACCTTC. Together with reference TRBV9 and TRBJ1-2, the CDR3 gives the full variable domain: DSGVTQTPKHLITATGQRVTLRCSPRSGDLSVYWYQQSLDQGLQFLIQYYNGEERAKGNILERFSAQQFPDLHSELNLSSLELGDSALYFCASSVELRSSRDGYTFGSGTRLTVV.

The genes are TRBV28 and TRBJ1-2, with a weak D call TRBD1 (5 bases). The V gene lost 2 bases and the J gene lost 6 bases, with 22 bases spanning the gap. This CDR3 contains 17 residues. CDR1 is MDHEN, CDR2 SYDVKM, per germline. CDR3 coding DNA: TGTGCCAGCAGTTTAACGATACCGGCAGGGTCTGCCCATGGCTACACCTTC. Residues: CASSLTIPAGSAHGYTF.

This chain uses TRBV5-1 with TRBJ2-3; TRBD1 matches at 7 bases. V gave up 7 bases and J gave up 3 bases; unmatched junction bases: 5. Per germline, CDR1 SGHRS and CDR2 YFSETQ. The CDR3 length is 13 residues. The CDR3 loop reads CASRTGLTDTQYF. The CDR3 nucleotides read TGCGCCAGCCGGACAGGACTGACAGATACGCAGTATTTT.

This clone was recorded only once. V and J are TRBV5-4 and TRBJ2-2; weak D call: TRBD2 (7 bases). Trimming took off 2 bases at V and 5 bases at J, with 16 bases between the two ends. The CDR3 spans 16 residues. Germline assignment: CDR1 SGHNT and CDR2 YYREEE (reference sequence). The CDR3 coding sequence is TGTGCCAGCAGCTTCGGGGGGCCGAGTATAACCGGGGAGCTGTTTTTT. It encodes CASSFGGPSITGELFF.

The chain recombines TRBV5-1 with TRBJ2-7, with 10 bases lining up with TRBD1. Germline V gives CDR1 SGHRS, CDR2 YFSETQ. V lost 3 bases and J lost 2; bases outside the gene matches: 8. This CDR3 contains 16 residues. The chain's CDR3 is CASSSKGTGAPYEQYF. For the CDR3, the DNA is TGCGCCAGCAGCTCCAAAGGGACAGGGGCCCCCTACGAGCAGTACTTC.

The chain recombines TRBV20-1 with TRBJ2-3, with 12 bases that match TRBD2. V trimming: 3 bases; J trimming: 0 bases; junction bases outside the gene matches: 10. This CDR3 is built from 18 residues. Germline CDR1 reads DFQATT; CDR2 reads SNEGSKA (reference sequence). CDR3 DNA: TGCAGTGCTAGTGCGGCTAGCGGGAGGGGTACTAGCACAGATACGCAGTATTTT. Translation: CSASAASGRGTSTDTQYF.

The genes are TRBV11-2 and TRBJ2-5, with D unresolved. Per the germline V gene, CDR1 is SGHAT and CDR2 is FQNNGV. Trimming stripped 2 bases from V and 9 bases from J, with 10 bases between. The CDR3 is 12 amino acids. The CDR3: CASSLIGNAQYF. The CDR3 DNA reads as TGTGCCAGCAGCTTAATCGGTAACGCCCAGTACTTC.

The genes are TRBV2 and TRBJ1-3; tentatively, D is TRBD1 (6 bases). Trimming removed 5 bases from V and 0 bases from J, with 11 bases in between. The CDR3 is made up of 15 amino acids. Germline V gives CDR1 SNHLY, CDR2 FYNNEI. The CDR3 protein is CASSSRGISGNTIYF. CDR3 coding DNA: TGTGCCAGCAGTTCAAGGGGGATCTCTGGAAACACCATATATTTT.

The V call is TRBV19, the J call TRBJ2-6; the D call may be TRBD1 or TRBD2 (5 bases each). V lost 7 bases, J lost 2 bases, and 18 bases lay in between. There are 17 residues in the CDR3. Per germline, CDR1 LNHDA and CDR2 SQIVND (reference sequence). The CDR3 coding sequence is TGTGCCAGTATCCAAAGGGGTCTAGCTCCTGGGGCCAACGTCCTGACTTTC. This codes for CASIQRGLAPGANVLTF.

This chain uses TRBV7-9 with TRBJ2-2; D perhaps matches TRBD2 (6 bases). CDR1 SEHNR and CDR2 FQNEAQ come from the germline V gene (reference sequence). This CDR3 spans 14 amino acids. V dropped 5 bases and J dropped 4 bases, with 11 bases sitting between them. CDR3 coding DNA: TGTGCCAGCAGCCTGGACTACATCACCGGGGAGCTGTTTTTT. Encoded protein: CASSLDYITGELFF.

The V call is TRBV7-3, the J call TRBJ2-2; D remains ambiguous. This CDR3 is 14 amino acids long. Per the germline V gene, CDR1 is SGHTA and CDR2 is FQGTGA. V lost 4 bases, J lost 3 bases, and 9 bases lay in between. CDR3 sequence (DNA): TGTGCCAGCAGCTACTACACGGACACCGGGGAGCTGTTTTTT. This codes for CASSYYTDTGELFF.

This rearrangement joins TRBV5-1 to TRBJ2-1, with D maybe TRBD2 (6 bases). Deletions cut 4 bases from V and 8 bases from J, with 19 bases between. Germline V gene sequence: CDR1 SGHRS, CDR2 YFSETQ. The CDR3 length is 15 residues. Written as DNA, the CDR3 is TGCGCCAGCAGCCGGGGAGGACCGAACGGGGATGAGCAGTTCTTC. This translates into CASSRGGPNGDEQFF.

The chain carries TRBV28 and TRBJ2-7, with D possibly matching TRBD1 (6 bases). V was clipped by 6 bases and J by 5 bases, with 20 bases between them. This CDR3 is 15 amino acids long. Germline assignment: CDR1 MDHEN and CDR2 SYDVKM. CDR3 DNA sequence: TGTGCCAGCAGCGTAATTGCCCAGGGGTCCAACGAGCAGTACTTC. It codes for CASSVIAQGSNEQYF.

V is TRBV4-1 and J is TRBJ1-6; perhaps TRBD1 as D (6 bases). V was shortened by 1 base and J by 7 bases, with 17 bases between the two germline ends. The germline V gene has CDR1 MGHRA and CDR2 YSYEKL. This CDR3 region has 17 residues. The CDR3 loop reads CASSQGRQARTNSPLHF. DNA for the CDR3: TGCGCCAGCAGCCAAGGAAGACAGGCTAGGACCAATTCACCCCTCCACTTT.

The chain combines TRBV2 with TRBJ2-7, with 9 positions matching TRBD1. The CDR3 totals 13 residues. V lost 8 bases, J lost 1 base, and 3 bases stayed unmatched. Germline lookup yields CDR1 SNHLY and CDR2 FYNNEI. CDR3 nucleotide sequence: TGTGCCAGCGGGACAGGGATATCCTACGAGCAGTACTTC. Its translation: CASGTGISYEQYF.

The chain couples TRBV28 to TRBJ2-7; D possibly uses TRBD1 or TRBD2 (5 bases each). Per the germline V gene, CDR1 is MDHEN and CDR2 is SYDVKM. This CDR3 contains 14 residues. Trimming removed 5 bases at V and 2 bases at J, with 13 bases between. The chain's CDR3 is CASSPGTHTYEQYF. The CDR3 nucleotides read TGTGCCAGCAGTCCCGGGACCCATACCTACGAGCAGTACTTC.

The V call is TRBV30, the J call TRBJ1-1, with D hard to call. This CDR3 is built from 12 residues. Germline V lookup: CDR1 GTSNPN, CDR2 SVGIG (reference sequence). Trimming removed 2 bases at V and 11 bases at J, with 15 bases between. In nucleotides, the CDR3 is TGTGCCTGGAGTTGGGCTGCGAGCGAGGCTTTCTTT. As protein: CAWSWAASEAFF.

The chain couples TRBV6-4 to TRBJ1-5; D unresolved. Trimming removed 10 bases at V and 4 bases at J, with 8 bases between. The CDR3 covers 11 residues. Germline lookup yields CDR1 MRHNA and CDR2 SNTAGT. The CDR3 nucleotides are TGTGCCATTACGCCGAATCAGCCCCAGCATTTT. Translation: CAITPNQPQHF.

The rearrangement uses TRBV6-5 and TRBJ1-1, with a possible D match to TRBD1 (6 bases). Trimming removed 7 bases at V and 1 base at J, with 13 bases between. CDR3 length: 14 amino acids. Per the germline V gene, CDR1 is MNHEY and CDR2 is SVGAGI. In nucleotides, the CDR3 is TGTGCCAGCACCCCGACAGGAGGGAACACTGAAGCTTTCTTT. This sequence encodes CASTPTGGNTEAFF.

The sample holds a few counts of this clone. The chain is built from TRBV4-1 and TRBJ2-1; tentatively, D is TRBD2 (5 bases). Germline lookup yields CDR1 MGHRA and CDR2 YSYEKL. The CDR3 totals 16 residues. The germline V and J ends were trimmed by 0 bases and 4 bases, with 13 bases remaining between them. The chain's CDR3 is CASSQDGPSRYNEQFF. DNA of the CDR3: TGCGCCAGCAGCCAAGACGGGCCTAGCAGGTACAATGAGCAGTTCTTC.

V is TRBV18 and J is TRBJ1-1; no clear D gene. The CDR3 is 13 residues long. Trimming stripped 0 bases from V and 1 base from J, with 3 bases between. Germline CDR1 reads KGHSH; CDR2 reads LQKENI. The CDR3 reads CASSPPGNTEAFF. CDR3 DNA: TGTGCCAGCTCACCACCAGGGAACACTGAAGCTTTCTTT.

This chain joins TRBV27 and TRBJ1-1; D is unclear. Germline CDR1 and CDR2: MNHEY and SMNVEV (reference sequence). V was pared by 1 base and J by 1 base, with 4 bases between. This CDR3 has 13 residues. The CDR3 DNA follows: TGTGCCAGCAGTTTATTGGGGAACACTGAAGCTTTCTTT. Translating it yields CASSLLGNTEAFF.

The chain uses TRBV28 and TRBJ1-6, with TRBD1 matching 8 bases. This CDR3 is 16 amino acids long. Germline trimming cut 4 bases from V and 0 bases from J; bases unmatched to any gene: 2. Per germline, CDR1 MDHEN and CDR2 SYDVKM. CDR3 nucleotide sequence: TGTGCCAGCAGTTCCGGACAGGGCTCCTATAATTCACCCCTCCACTTT. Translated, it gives CASSSGQGSYNSPLHF.

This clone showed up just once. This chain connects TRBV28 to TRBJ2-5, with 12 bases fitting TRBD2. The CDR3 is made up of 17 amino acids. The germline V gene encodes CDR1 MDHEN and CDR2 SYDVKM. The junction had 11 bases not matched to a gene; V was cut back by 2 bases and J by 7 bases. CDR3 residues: CASSLRTSGVAVMTQYF. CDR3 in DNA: TGTGCCAGCAGTTTACGGACTAGCGGGGTAGCGGTGATGACCCAGTACTTC.